The 14 T cell receptor beta chains reported below all come from one sample, sequenced in a study of CD8+CD57+ T cells in acquired aplastic anemia. The patients chosen for sequencing had shown expansion of CD8+CD57+ cells (detected by flow cytometry). Genomic DNA constituted the template upon which TCR beta VDJ and CDR3 profiling was performed. TCRdb reprocessed the reads via MiXCR and lists one record per CDR3 protein. In the table there are 450,000 to 600,000 distinct CDR3 sequences, less than 35% of which are singletons. Input material: sorted CD4+, CD8+, or CD8+CD57+ T cells (not recorded which) from PBMCs. These receptors all come from a human donor with aplastic anemia.

Many counts were recorded for this clonotype. The chain couples TRBV2 to TRBJ1-2, with 10 nucleotides matching TRBD1. The CDR3 runs 15 residues. Germline loops: CDR1 SNHLY, CDR2 FYNNEI. Trimming took 5 bases from V and 2 from J; bases not matched to a gene: 5. The DNA for the CDR3 is TGTGCCAGCAGTTCCGGGACAGGGGCGAACTATGGCTACACCTTC. Amino acid sequence: CASSSGTGANYGYTF.

This clonotype was found once. One base away lies a much larger clone, so this may be a sequencing read error. This CDR3 fails to terminate in the conserved phenylalanine or tryptophan, so it likely reflects a read error. The J gene is TRBJ1-1, the V gene TRBV20-1, with D unclear. The CDR3 is 12 residues long. Per the germline V gene, CDR1 is DFQATT and CDR2 is SNEGSKA (reference sequence). V lost 2 bases and J lost 1, with 5 bases in between. CDR3 region: CSARIPNTEAFL. CDR3 coding DNA: TGCAGTGCTAGAATACCGAACACTGAAGCTTTCCTT.

In this sample, this clonotype turned up a few times. V and J are TRBV6-1 and TRBJ1-5, with a weak D call TRBD1 (5 bases). Germline V CDR1 and CDR2: MNHNS, SASEGT. Trimming took 8 bases from V and 5 from J, leaving 10 bases between them. This CDR3 spans 12 amino acids. CDR3 sequence: CASDLGDQPQHF. For the CDR3, the DNA is TGTGCCAGCGATCTAGGGGATCAGCCCCAGCATTTT.

This clonotype was found a few times. The gene calls are TRBV9 and TRBJ1-1; weak D call: TRBD1 (6 bases). The length of the CDR3 is 13 residues. With 4 bases removed from V and 5 bases from J, the gap between germline ends came to 12 bases. Germline CDR1 and CDR2: SGDLS and YYNGEE. CDR3 region: CASSITGRTEAFF. In DNA form, the CDR3 reads TGTGCCAGCAGCATTACAGGGAGGACTGAAGCTTTCTTT.

This chain connects TRBV7-9 to TRBJ1-1; D ambiguous. V was trimmed by 8 bases and J by 0 bases, leaving 4 bases between them. The CDR3 consists of 11 residues. Germline-derived CDR1 and CDR2 are SEHNR and FQNEAQ (reference sequence). The CDR3 protein is CASHLNTEAFF. The CDR3 nucleotides read TGTGCCAGCCACCTGAACACTGAAGCTTTCTTT.

This clonotype was picked up many times. The chain couples TRBV10-3 to TRBJ1-3; D gene ambiguous. The CDR3 length is 13 residues. V lost 10 bases, J lost 4 bases, and 14 bases lay in between. The V gene's germline CDR1 is ENHRY and CDR2 SYGVKD. CDR3 amino acids: CATSQPQGNTIYF. The DNA for the CDR3 is TGTGCCACGAGCCAACCCCAGGGAAACACCATATATTTT.

The chain carries TRBV10-2 and TRBJ1-5; no clear D gene. The V gene's germline CDR1 is WSHSY and CDR2 SAAADI. The CDR3 consists of 13 residues. The V gene lost 3 bases and the J gene lost 5 bases, with 8 bases spanning the gap. CDR3 DNA: TGCGCCAGCAGTGAACTTGGGGATCAGCCCCAGCATTTT. Protein product: CASSELGDQPQHF.

The gene calls are TRBV4-2 and TRBJ2-2; TRBD2 agrees at 7 bases. The CDR3 spans 15 residues. V gave up 4 bases and J gave up 0 bases; unmatched junction bases: 2. The germline V gene has CDR1 LGHNA and CDR2 YNFKEQ. The CDR3 nucleotides read TGTGCCAGCAGCCGAGCGGGGACGAACACCGGGGAGCTGTTTTTT. Translation: CASSRAGTNTGELFF.

This clonotype was observed at least ten times. The chain carries TRBV29-1 and TRBJ1-3; 8 bases map to TRBD1. CDR3 length: 17 amino acids. J was trimmed by 4 bases and V by 4 bases; bases with no gene match: 15. Germline V CDR1 and CDR2: SQVTM, ANQGSEA. The CDR3 is CSVGGEIEDRAGNTIYF. CDR3 nucleotides: TGCAGCGTTGGTGGGGAAATTGAGGACAGGGCCGGAAACACCATATATTTT.

CDR3: CASSLGLAKNIQYF. The CDR3, as DNA: TGTGCCAGCAGCTTAGGGCTAGCCAAAAACATTCAGTACTTC. This chain uses TRBV7-2 with TRBJ2-4; D uncertain. CDR1 SGHTA and CDR2 FQGNSA come from the germline V gene. This CDR3 spans 14 amino acids. V gave up 1 base and J gave up 0 bases, with 4 bases separating them.

In this sample, this clonotype turned up many times. The chain has TRBV20-1 and TRBJ2-3; 11 bases fit TRBD2. This CDR3 contains 15 residues. The V gene end was trimmed by 6 bases and the J gene end by 4 bases; junction bases not matched to a gene: 9. The germline V gene encodes CDR1 DFQATT and CDR2 SNEGSKA (reference sequence). The CDR3 loop reads CSARTSGFRADTQYF. The CDR3 DNA reads as TGCAGTGCAAGGACTAGCGGGTTTCGAGCAGATACGCAGTATTTT.

This clonotype was seen at least ten times. V usage is TRBV7-2 and J usage is TRBJ1-1; 9 positions agree with TRBD1. The CDR3 runs to 15 residues. Germline V gene data show CDR1 as SGHTA and CDR2 as FQGNSA. V shed 3 bases, J shed 1 base, and the junction held 3 bases outside the gene matches. Written as DNA, the CDR3 is TGTGCCAGCAGCTTGGGGACAGGGTGGAACACTGAAGCTTTCTTT. Translating gives CASSLGTGWNTEAFF.

The chain combines TRBV10-3 with TRBJ2-7; no firm D call. The V end lost 2 bases, the J end lost 1 base, and 3 bases lay between the germline ends. CDR3 length: 12 amino acids. Germline CDR1 reads ENHRY; CDR2 reads SYGVKD. CDR3 DNA sequence: TGTGCCATCAGTGAGCTTTCCTACGAGCAGTACTTC. This translates into CAISELSYEQYF.

The chain employs TRBV2 and TRBJ1-2, with D perhaps matching TRBD1 (6 bases). The germline V gene has CDR1 SNHLY and CDR2 FYNNEI. The CDR3 is 12 amino acids. V shed 6 bases and J shed 8 bases, with 13 bases lying between them. CDR3 sequence (DNA): TGTGCCAGCAGGGCAGGGGCAGGCGGCTACACCTTC. This translates into CASRAGAGGYTF.